The rows below give T cell receptor beta chains drawn from one sample of a study of blood T cell repertoires in COVID-19. Libraries were prepared by immunoSEQ multiplex PCR; TCRdb keeps only in-frame clonotypes and omits some of them. Altogether approximately 70,000 clones are present, 80% to 90% being singletons, with the ten largest covering approximately 6.4%. The sequencing sample was made of peripheral blood. The receptors shown here come from a woman in her forties or fifties with acute or convalescent COVID-19. CDR3s include the opening cysteine and the closing phenylalanine or tryptophan. D genes are given only for firm matches. Clone sizes are given selectively: once, few, many, or a class where the clone is expanded.

v_gene,len,d_gene,abundance,j_gene,CDR3nt,CDR3aa
TRBV6-2/TRBV6-3,12,-,-,TRBJ1-3,TGTGCCAGCAGCTCACTCGGAAACACCATATATTTT,CASSSLGNTIYF
TRBV18,15,TRBD1,-,TRBJ2-5,TGTGCCAGCTCACCACCCGGACAGGGCGCGGAGACCCAGTACTTC,CASSPPGQGAETQYF
TRBV27,15,TRBD1,-,TRBJ1-2,TGTGCCAGCAGTCCGGATTCGCAGGGGGCGTGGGGCTACACCTTC,CASSPDSQGAWGYTF
TRBV5-1,15,TRBD1,-,TRBJ2-2,TGCGCCAGCAGCCCCGGGACAGGGGCTTTACTGGAGCTGTTTTTT,CASSPGTGALLELFF
TRBV4-1,17,-,-,TRBJ1-5,TGCGCCAGCAGCCAAGATGCGGGGAGGGGCCGCAATCAGCCCCAGCATTTT,CASSQDAGRGRNQPQHF
TRBV30,13,-,-,TRBJ1-3,TGTGCCTCACAGGCAGGGGTGTCAAACACCATATATTTT,CASQAGVSNTIYF
TRBV27,16,-,-,TRBJ1-2,TGTGCCAGCAGTTTAGATCTTCGGAGTTTGGACTATGGCTACACCTTC,CASSLDLRSLDYGYTF
TRBV6-5,16,TRBD1,-,TRBJ1-2,TGTGCCAGCAGTTACTCCCCAGTCGGACAGGGGACTGGCTACACCTTC,CASSYSPVGQGTGYTF
TRBV7-2,18,-,once,TRBJ2-6,TGTGCCAGCAGCTTAGGCGGGGCAGGGAACTCTGGGGCCAACGTCCTGACTTTC,CASSLGGAGNSGANVLTF
TRBV2,14,-,-,TRBJ1-2,TGTGCCAGCAGTGAGCAGGTGGCTAACTATGGCTACACCTTC,CASSEQVANYGYTF
TRBV19,17,-,-,TRBJ2-2,TGTGCCAGTAGCACCGGGATCCTACCCTTAAACACCGGGGAGCTGTTTTTT,CASSTGILPLNTGELFF
TRBV27,15,-,-,TRBJ1-6,TGTGCCAGCAGGTCAACCACAGGGTTCAATTCACCCCTCCACTTT,CASRSTTGFNSPLHF
TRBV2,14,-,few,TRBJ1-5,TGTGCCAGCAGTAGAGACAGGAGCAATCAGCCCCAGCATTTT,CASSRDRSNQPQHF